Listed below are T cell receptor beta chains from one sample, sequenced in a study of response to subunit inactivated influenza vaccine. Each CDR3 protein is one row after TCRdb ran MiXCR on the RT-PCR reads. The table includes more than 450,000 distinct CDR3 sequences, less than 8% detected once. The sequencing used PBMCs from blood, collected around 25 months after vaccination. The receptor set was obtained from a man aged 50 to 69 who received an inactivated influenza vaccine. CDR3s include the opening cysteine and the closing phenylalanine or tryptophan. D genes are given only for firm matches. Clone size, where shown, is once, few, many, or a class for clones that have expanded.

j_gene,v_gene,d_gene,abundance,CDR3nt,CDR3aa
TRBJ1-3,TRBV3-1,-,few,TGTGCCAGCAGCCAAGATTCCCCCGGTCACGAAGGAAACACCATATATTTT,CASSQDSPGHEGNTIYF
TRBJ1-5,TRBV7-8,-,few,TGTGCCAGCAGCTTAGCCAGAGGACAGACCAGGGCGGGCAATCAGCCCCAGCATTTT,CASSLARGQTRAGNQPQHF
TRBJ1-4,TRBV4-2,-,-,TGTGCCAGCAGCCAAGTCGACAGAGCAGGTCTAAGTGAAAAACTGTTTTTT,CASSQVDRAGLSEKLFF
TRBJ2-7,TRBV20-1,-,many,TGCAGTGCTAGTGAAGTGGTTAACGAGCAGTACTTC,CSASEVVNEQYF
TRBJ1-2,TRBV10-3,-,many,TGTGCCATCAGTGAGTCGATGCTTCGGCAGGGCAACTATGGCTACACCTTC,CAISESMLRQGNYGYTF
TRBJ2-1,TRBV18,TRBD1,few,TGTGCCAGCTCACCGCTGACAGGGGGCTACAATGAGCAGTTCTTC,CASSPLTGGYNEQFF
TRBJ2-1,TRBV19,-,many,TGTGCCAGTAGGACAGGATATGGCAATGAGCAGTTCTTC,CASRTGYGNEQFF
TRBJ2-7,TRBV12-3/TRBV12-4,-,-,TGTGCCAGCAGTTTAGGTCTAGGGGTGGGCGAGCAGTACTTC,CASSLGLGVGEQYF
TRBJ2-1,TRBV12-3/TRBV12-4,-,few,TGTGCCAGCCAGAGGGCGATGGGGCAATCTCGCTACAATGAGCAGTTCTTC,CASQRAMGQSRYNEQFF
TRBJ1-6,TRBV6-5,-,-,TGTGCCAGCAGTCACCCGAGAGCTTCACCCCTCCACTTT,CASSHPRASPLHF
TRBJ1-5,TRBV4-2,-,few,TGTGCCAGCAGCCAAGAATTCGGGGAGTATCAGCCCCAGCATTTT,CASSQEFGEYQPQHF
TRBJ1-2,TRBV15,-,few,TGTGCCACCAGCCTTACCAGGGGCGGGGATGGCTACACCTTC,CATSLTRGGDGYTF
TRBJ2-1,TRBV11-1,TRBD1,-,TGTGCCAGCAGCCCTGCGAGGACAGGGCTTCACAATGAGCAGTTCTTC,CASSPARTGLHNEQFF
TRBJ2-2,TRBV7-7,-,many,TGTGCTAGCAGCCCCCACCAGGCCGGGGAGCTGTTTTTT,CASSPHQAGELFF
TRBJ2-1,TRBV27,TRBD2,few,TGTGCCAGCAGTATCTCCGGGACTAGCGGGTACAATGAGCAGTTCTTC,CASSISGTSGYNEQFF
TRBJ2-5,TRBV5-1,TRBD1,many,TGCGCCAGCAGGGCTGGGACAGCTCTTGAGACCCAGTACTTC,CASRAGTALETQYF
TRBJ1-3,TRBV2,-,many,TGTGCCAGCAGTGATGGAACAGCAAACTCTGGAAACACCATATATTTT,CASSDGTANSGNTIYF
TRBJ2-7,TRBV29-1,TRBD1,-,TGCAGCGCTTCCGGGACAGGGACCTACGAGCAGTACTTC,CSASGTGTYEQYF
TRBJ2-3,TRBV7-2,TRBD2,-,TGTGCCAGCAGCTTAGTCCCTAGCGGAGGAGATACGCAGTATTTT,CASSLVPSGGDTQYF
TRBJ2-7,TRBV28,-,few,TGTGCCAGCAGTTTATGGAGAAGGGCGGGTGAGCAGTACTTC,CASSLWRRAGEQYF
TRBJ2-2,TRBV6-1,TRBD2,-,TGTGCCAGCAGCCATAGCGGGGGGGCATCCGGGGAGCTGTTTTTT,CASSHSGGASGELFF
TRBJ2-2,TRBV3-1,TRBD2,few,TGTGCCAGCGCGAGCGGGGGAGAGACCGGGGAGCTGTTTTTT,CASASGGETGELFF
TRBJ2-1,TRBV24-1,-,-,TGTGCCACCAGTGATTCCCGGGATACGAGATACAATGAGCAGTTCTTC,CATSDSRDTRYNEQFF
TRBJ1-5,TRBV29-1,TRBD1,few,TGCAGCGTTGCATTTGGGACAGGGGCAAATCAGCCCCAGCATTTT,CSVAFGTGANQPQHF
TRBJ2-7,TRBV7-2,-,-,TGTGCCAGCAGCTTAGGCCCCCGGGGCTATGAGCAGTACTTC,CASSLGPRGYEQYF
TRBJ2-1,TRBV5-1,TRBD2,many,TGCGCCAGCAGCCCGACTAGCGGGAGGGTCCGATCATCCTACAATGAGCAGTTCTTC,CASSPTSGRVRSSYNEQFF
TRBJ2-1,TRBV11-3,-,few,TGTGCCAGCAGCTTGACGCGGGGCAATGAGCAGTTCTTC,CASSLTRGNEQFF
TRBJ2-1,TRBV21-1,-,few,TGTGCCAGCAGCGCCACTAGCGGGAACTCCTACAATGAGCAGTTCTTC,CASSATSGNSYNEQFF
TRBJ2-6,TRBV10-3,TRBD1,-,TGTGCCATCAGCGGACAGGGGCTGGGGGGGGCCAACGTCCTGACTTTC,CAISGQGLGGANVLTF
TRBJ1-6,TRBV24-1,-,few,TGTGCCACCAGTGAGGGCCCCTATAATTCACCCCTCCACTTT,CATSEGPYNSPLHF
TRBJ1-1,TRBV6-5,TRBD1,many,TGTGCCAGCAGTTACGCCTCCCCGACAGGGGCTGAAGCTTTCTTT,CASSYASPTGAEAFF
TRBJ1-5,TRBV12-3/TRBV12-4,-,few,TGTGCCAGCAGTGCTGCTCGCAATCAGCCCCAGCATTTT,CASSAARNQPQHF
TRBJ2-1,TRBV20-1,-,many,TGCAGTGCCAGGGCCCCCCCGAATGAGCAGTTCTTC,CSARAPPNEQFF
TRBJ2-1,TRBV10-3,TRBD2,few,TGTGCCATCAGGAAAGGGACTAGCGGGGGGCACAATGAGCAGTTCTTC,CAIRKGTSGGHNEQFF
TRBJ2-3,TRBV29-1,-,many,TGCAGCGTCCGAGGGGGCGGGGGCCCAGATACGCAGTATTTT,CSVRGGGGPDTQYF
TRBJ2-5,TRBV20-1,TRBD2,-,TGCAGTTCCTTAGCGGGAGGGCCCGTTTGGGACCAAGAGACCCAGTACTTC,CSSLAGGPVWDQETQYF
TRBJ2-7,TRBV12-3/TRBV12-4,-,-,TGTGCCAGCAGCTCAACGCAGGGTACCGAGCAGTACTTC,CASSSTQGTEQYF
TRBJ1-5,TRBV6-1,TRBD1,many,TGTGCCAGCAGTGAAGGGACAGGGCGGCAGCCCCAGCATTTT,CASSEGTGRQPQHF
TRBJ2-7,TRBV7-9,-,-,TGTGCCAGCACGAGGGACCCCTGGTACGAGCAGTACTTC,CASTRDPWYEQYF
TRBJ2-7,TRBV5-1,-,few,TGCGCCAGCAACGACGAGGGTTTCGAGCAGTACTTC,CASNDEGFEQYF
TRBJ2-5,TRBV4-3,-,few,TGCGCCAGCAGCCAAGCTCTACCAGGTCCTTACCAAGAGACCCAGTACTTC,CASSQALPGPYQETQYF
TRBJ2-1,TRBV5-1,-,few,TGCGCCAGCAGCTTGGCCAGGCAGGGGTCCAATGAGCAGTTCTTC,CASSLARQGSNEQFF